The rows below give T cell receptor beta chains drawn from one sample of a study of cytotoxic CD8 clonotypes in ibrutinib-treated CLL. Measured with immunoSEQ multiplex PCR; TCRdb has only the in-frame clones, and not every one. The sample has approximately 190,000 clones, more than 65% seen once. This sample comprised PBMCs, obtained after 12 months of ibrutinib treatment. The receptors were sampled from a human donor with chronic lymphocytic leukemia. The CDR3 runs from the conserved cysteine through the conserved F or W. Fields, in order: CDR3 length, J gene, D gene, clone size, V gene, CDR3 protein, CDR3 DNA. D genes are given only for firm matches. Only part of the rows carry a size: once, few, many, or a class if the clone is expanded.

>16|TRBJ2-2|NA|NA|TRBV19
CASSIGYRGHTGELFF
TGTGCCAGTAGTATAGGGTATCGGGGACACACCGGGGAGCTGTTTTTT
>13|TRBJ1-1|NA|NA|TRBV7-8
CASSLQGIVAAFF
TGTGCCAGCAGCTTACAGGGGATAGTTGCAGCTTTCTTT
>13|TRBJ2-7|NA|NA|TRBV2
CASSPTGTYEQYF
TGTGCCAGCAGTCCGACCGGGACTTACGAGCAGTACTTC
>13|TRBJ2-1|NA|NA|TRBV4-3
CASSLMGGDEQFF
TGCGCCAGCAGCCTGATGGGTGGCGATGAGCAGTTCTTC
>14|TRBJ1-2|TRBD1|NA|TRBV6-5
CASRGQGLIYGYTF
TGTGCCAGCAGGGGACAGGGATTAATCTATGGCTACACCTTC
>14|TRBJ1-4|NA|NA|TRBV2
CASRNQGIGEKLFF
TGTGCCAGCAGAAACCAGGGGATTGGTGAAAAACTGTTTTTT
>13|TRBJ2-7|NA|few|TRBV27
CASSFNVVYEQYF
TGTGCCAGCAGTTTTAACGTGGTGTACGAGCAGTACTTC
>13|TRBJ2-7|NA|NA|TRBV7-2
CASRTGRSYEQYF
TGTGCCAGCAGAACAGGACGCTCCTACGAGCAGTACTTC
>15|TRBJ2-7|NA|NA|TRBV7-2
CASSLDWAIAYEQYF
TGTGCCAGCAGCTTAGATTGGGCGATTGCCTACGAGCAGTACTTC
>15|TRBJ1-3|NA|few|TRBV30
CAWSVQGIPGNTIYF
TGTGCCTGGAGTGTACAGGGCATCCCTGGAAACACCATATATTTT
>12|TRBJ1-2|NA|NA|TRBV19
CASRPALGGYTF
TGTGCCAGTAGGCCGGCGTTGGGTGGCTACACCTTC
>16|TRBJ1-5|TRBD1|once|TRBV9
CASRDGDRESNQPQHF
TGTGCCAGCAGAGACGGGGACAGGGAAAGCAATCAGCCCCAGCATTTT
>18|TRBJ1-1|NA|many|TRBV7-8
CASSLTLRQRGPNTEAFF
TGTGCCAGCAGCTTAACCCTACGCCAGCGGGGGCCGAACACTGAAGCTTTCTTT
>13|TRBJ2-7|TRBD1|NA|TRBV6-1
CASSVGTVYEQYF
TGTGCCAGCAGTGTAGGGACAGTTTACGAGCAGTACTTC
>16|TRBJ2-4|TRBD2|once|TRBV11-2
CASSLVLAGAKNIQYF
TGTGCCAGCAGCTTAGTACTAGCGGGAGCCAAAAACATTCAGTACTTC
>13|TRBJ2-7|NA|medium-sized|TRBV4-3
CASSQVRGYEQYF
TGCGCCAGCAGCCAAGTACGGGGCTACGAGCAGTACTTC
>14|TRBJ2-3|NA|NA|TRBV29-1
CSVVRDTFTDTQYF
TGCAGCGTGGTACGGGACACCTTCACAGATACGCAGTATTTT
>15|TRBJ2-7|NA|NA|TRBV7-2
CASSLERGGSYEQYF
TGTGCCAGCAGCTTAGAGAGGGGGGGTTCCTACGAGCAGTACTTC
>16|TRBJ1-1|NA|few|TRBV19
CASSIRGKVTGTEAFF
TGTGCCAGTAGTATAAGGGGCAAGGTTACGGGTACTGAAGCTTTCTTT
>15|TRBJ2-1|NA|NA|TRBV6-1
CASSEMLGGNNEQFF
TGTGCCAGCAGTGAAATGCTAGGGGGGAACAATGAGCAGTTCTTC
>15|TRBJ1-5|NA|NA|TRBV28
CASSTQGSGNQPQHF
TGTGCCAGCAGTACTCAGGGGTCAGGCAATCAGCCCCAGCATTTT
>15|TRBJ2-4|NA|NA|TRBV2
CASSAPGFYQNIQYF
TGTGCCAGCAGTGCTCCGGGATTCTACCAAAACATTCAGTACTTC
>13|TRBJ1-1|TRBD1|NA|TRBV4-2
CASSGAGGRGAFF
TGTGCCAGCAGTGGGGCAGGGGGAAGAGGAGCTTTCTTT
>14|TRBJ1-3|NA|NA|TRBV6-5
CASISGDSGNTIYF
TGTGCCAGCATATCAGGGGACTCTGGAAACACCATATATTTT
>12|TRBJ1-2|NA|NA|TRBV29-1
CSVGDRAKGYTF
TGCAGCGTTGGGGATAGGGCGAAGGGCTACACCTTC
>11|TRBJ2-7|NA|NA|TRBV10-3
CAITDSFEQYF
TGTGCCATCACGGACAGCTTCGAGCAGTACTTC
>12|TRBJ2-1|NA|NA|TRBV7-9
CASSSLRGEQFF
TGTGCCAGCAGCTCCCTTCGGGGTGAGCAGTTCTTC
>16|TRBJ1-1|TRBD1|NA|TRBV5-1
CASRPQGQIANTEAFF
TGCGCCAGTCGGCCCCAGGGACAGATAGCGAACACTGAAGCTTTCTTT
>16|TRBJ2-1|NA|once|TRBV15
CATSKRTKSSYNEQFF
TGTGCCACCAGCAAGCGGACTAAGAGCTCCTACAATGAGCAGTTCTTC
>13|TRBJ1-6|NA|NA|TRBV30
CAWMYPNSSPLHF
TGTGCCTGGATGTACCCTAACTCTTCACCCCTCCACTTT
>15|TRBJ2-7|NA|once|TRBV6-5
CASSYREGEPYEQYF
TGTGCCAGCAGTTACCGTGAAGGCGAGCCCTACGAGCAGTACTTC
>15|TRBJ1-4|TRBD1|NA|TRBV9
CASSSRTGLNEKLFF
TGTGCCAGCAGCTCACGGACAGGGTTAAACGAAAAACTGTTTTTT
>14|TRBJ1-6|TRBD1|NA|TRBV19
CASSGDRGNSPLHF
TGTGCCAGTAGTGGGGACAGGGGAAATTCACCCCTCCACTTT
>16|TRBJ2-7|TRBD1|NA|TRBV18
CASSSKAGGALDEQYF
TGTGCCAGCTCATCGAAAGCAGGGGGCGCGTTAGATGAGCAGTACTTC
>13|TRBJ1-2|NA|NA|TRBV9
CASSVGENYGYTF
TGTGCCAGCAGCGTGGGGGAAAACTATGGCTACACCTTC
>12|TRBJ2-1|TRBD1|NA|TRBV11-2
CASSWSGGEGFF
TGTGCCAGCAGCTGGTCAGGGGGCGAAGGGTTCTTC
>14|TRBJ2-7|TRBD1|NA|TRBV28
CASNWGQGAYEQYF
TGTGCCAGCAACTGGGGACAGGGAGCCTACGAGCAGTACTTC
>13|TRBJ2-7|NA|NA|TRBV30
CAWSGGPGGEQYF
TGTGCCTGGAGTGGGGGGCCAGGAGGCGAGCAGTACTTC
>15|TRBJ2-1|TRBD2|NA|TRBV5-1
CASRPFGGSYNEQFF
TGCGCCAGCAGGCCCTTCGGGGGGTCCTACAATGAGCAGTTCTTC
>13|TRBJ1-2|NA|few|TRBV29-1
CSVELRAGYGYTF
TGCAGCGTTGAACTCAGGGCTGGCTATGGCTACACCTTC
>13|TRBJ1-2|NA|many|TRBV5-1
CASSLDGGYGYTF
TGCGCCAGCAGCTTGGATGGGGGCTATGGCTACACCTTC
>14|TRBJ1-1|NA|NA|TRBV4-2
CASSPWAGNTEAFF
TGTGCCAGCAGCCCCTGGGCAGGGAACACTGAAGCTTTCTTT